This T cell receptor beta chain was documented in a study of CD8 T cells in ankylosing spondylitis. J was trimmed by 3 bases and V by 0 bases; bases with no gene match: 1. CDR1 and CDR2 (germline): LGHNA, YSLEER. The CDR3 has 15 residues. Construction of TCR beta libraries was performed using quantitative 5'-RACE with molecular barcodes. From the 5' RACE reads, TCRdb called clonotypes with MiXCR, one entry per CDR3 protein. The data contain more than 600,000 distinct CDR3 sequences, 15% to 20% of them seen just once; the ten biggest clones take up around 19%. At least ten counts were recorded for this clonotype. The antigen is undetermined. Study-level findings and limits: Made up of about eight highly homologous variants, a TCR beta motif appeared characteristic of ankylosing spondylitis blood.

V gene TRBV4-3 combines with J gene TRBJ2-7; 11 nucleotides line up with TRBD2. Sequenced input: blood, either unsorted or a sorted T cell fraction (not recorded which). This clonotype was obtained from a male donor with ankylosing spondylitis. The CDR3 reads CASSQDTSGSYEQYF. CDR3 in DNA: TGCGCCAGCAGCCAAGATACTAGCGGGAGCTACGAGCAGTACTTC.